The present T cell receptor beta chain was sequenced within a study of tumor-infiltrating lymphocytes in primary liver carcinoma. Study summary: Patients underwent surgical resection for primary liver carcinoma.

The investigators made TCR beta cDNA from roughly 0.55 ug total RNA, using a constant-region primer. TCR beta libraries came from three nested multiplex PCR rounds using slightly modified ARM-PCR. The opening two PCR rounds, around 9 cycles each, paired TRBV1-TRBV30 forward primers with a C-beta reverse primer. TCRdb redid the calling of the multiplex PCR reads with MiXCR, one entry per CDR3 protein. This table has about 330,000 distinct CDR3 sequences, approximately 65% appearing once. The CDR3 spans 15 residues. Looked up from germline, CDR1 is SGHDN and CDR2 is FVKESK. Study-wide findings and caveats: Because of bulk unsorted sampling, CD4+ and CD8+ repertoires were not subjected to comparison. Pairs of tumor regions overlapped more than tumor-adjacent and tumor-blood pairs did.

This clonotype was counted once. Its matching antigen is unknown. A read error may produce the germline difference seen at one junction end. The study extracted blood RNA from unsorted whole blood and also extracted germline DNA. V gene TRBV14 combines with J gene TRBJ2-1, with D perhaps TRBD2 (5 bases). The origin of this receptor is a man in his forties with primary liver carcinoma and hepatitis B virus infection. Sequencing was done on a sample of peripheral blood. CDR3: CASSQDADGVNEQFF. CDR3 DNA sequence: TGTGCCAGTAGCCAAGATGCGGACGGGGTAAATGAGCAGTTCTTC.